Listed below are T cell receptor beta chains from one sample, sequenced in a study of blood T cell repertoires in COVID-19. The assay was immunoSEQ multiplex PCR, and TCRdb's table has in-frame clones only and misses some. The sample lists 100,000 to 150,000 clones, 80% to 85% occurring once. The source material was peripheral blood. The receptors derive from a man aged 60 to 69 with acute or convalescent COVID-19. The CDR3 runs from the conserved cysteine through the conserved F or W. Fields, in order: D gene, V gene, clone size, J gene, CDR3 protein, CDR3 DNA. A D gene is named only where the DNA matches it firmly. Clone size, where shown, is once, few, many, or a class for clones that have expanded.

D: .; V: TRBV5-1; size: .; J: TRBJ2-3; CDR3: CASSLTTSTDTQYF; DNA: TGCGCCAGCAGCTTGACCACTAGCACAGATACGCAGTATTTT
D: TRBD1; V: TRBV3-1/TRBV3-2; size: .; J: TRBJ1-1; CDR3: CASRRTGEAFF; DNA: TGTGCCAGCAGACGGACAGGTGAAGCTTTCTTT
D: TRBD1; V: TRBV27; size: .; J: TRBJ1-2; CDR3: CASSSPGQSHYGYTF; DNA: TGTGCCAGCAGTTCCCCGGGACAGTCGCACTATGGCTACACCTTC
D: TRBD2; V: TRBV5-1; size: few; J: TRBJ2-1; CDR3: CASSLLEPTSGGEQFF; DNA: TGCGCCAGCAGCCTTCTAGAGCCAACTAGCGGGGGGGAGCAGTTCTTC
D: TRBD1; V: TRBV11-2; size: .; J: TRBJ1-3; CDR3: CASSPGQAPRYF; DNA: TGTGCCAGCAGCCCAGGACAGGCCCCCCGATATTTT
D: TRBD1; V: TRBV23-1; size: .; J: TRBJ1-1; CDR3: CASSQPRQGAGGF; DNA: TGCGCCAGCAGTCAGCCCAGACAGGGGGCGGGGGGCTTT
D: TRBD1; V: TRBV24-1; size: .; J: TRBJ2-2; CDR3: CATSDPRTGNTGELFF; DNA: TGTGCCACCAGTGATCCAAGGACAGGAAACACCGGGGAGCTGTTTTTT
D: TRBD1; V: TRBV28; size: .; J: TRBJ2-7; CDR3: CASRGDRFYEQYF; DNA: TGTGCCAGTAGAGGGGACAGGTTCTACGAGCAGTACTTC
D: TRBD1; V: TRBV19; size: .; J: TRBJ1-5; CDR3: CASSIPRPGTGINQPQHF; DNA: TGTGCCAGTAGTATACCTCGACCCGGGACAGGGATCAATCAGCCCCAGCATTTT
D: TRBD1; V: TRBV19; size: .; J: TRBJ2-3; CDR3: CASSPGTGTDTQYF; DNA: TGTGCCAGTAGCCCCGGGACAGGCACAGATACGCAGTATTTT
D: .; V: TRBV5-1; size: .; J: TRBJ1-3; CDR3: CASSREMTVSGNTIYF; DNA: TGCGCCAGCAGCCGGGAGATGACAGTCTCTGGAAACACCATATATTTT
D: .; V: TRBV6-1; size: .; J: TRBJ2-2; CDR3: CASSDRAGKSGELFF; DNA: TGTGCCAGCAGTGATAGGGCAGGGAAGTCCGGGGAGCTGTTTTTT